This T cell receptor beta chain was found in a study of post-analysis software for immune sequencing data. A note on this clonotype: As yet, its antigen is unknown.

CDR3 length: 15 amino acids. Built from TCR beta cDNA, the libraries had unique molecular identifiers in them. In TCRdb, the PCR reads were re-called with MiXCR into one record per CDR3 protein. Found here are hundreds of thousands of distinct CDR3 sequences, nearly 45% of them singletons; the top ten hold roughly 12%. General study results and limits: Roughly 5 TRBV segments (TRBV5-6, TRBV5-1 and TRBV20-1 among them) occurred more frequently in patients than in controls.

The rearrangement links TRBV21-1 to TRBJ1-2; the D call in the table, TRBD1, was not verified against the DNA. TRBV21-1 is a pseudogene. The sample comprised blood. The receptor was isolated from a girl aged 10 to 17 with multiple sclerosis. The CDR3 protein is CASSSFDRVNYGYTF. The CDR3 DNA reads TGTGCCAGCAGCAGCTTTGACAGGGTAAACTATGGCTACACCTTC.